These 28 T cell receptor beta chains were sequenced from one sample in a study of human T cells and chemical hapten exposure. TCRdb called the RACE reads again in MiXCR, with one record for every CDR3 protein. The table has under 100,000 distinct CDR3 sequences, 8.5% to 12% seen once. The time point here: patch test 2, 6 weeks after DPC sensitization. This sample's treatment: therapeutic diphenylcyclopropenone sensitization with weekly scalp DPC. Sample: whole blood, taken in connection with sensitization to the hapten diphenylcyclopropenone (DPC). The receptor set was obtained from a woman aged 50 to 65 with alopecia areata. Some clones in this sample may be carry-over from other donors' samples.

V usage is TRBV5-1 and J usage is TRBJ2-5; D might be TRBD1 (6 bases). The germline gives CDR1 SGHRS, CDR2 YFSETQ. CDR3 length equals 14 residues. V was trimmed by 4 bases and J by 3 bases, leaving 13 bases between them. The CDR3 DNA reads as TGCGCCAGCAGCCTTGGACAGCTTAAAGAGACCCAGTACTTC. Residues: CASSLGQLKETQYF. Supplemented by reference TRBV5-1 and TRBJ2-5, the full variable domain reads KAGVTQTPRYLIKTRGQQVTLSCSPISGHRSVSWYQQTPGQGLQFLFEYFSETQRNKGNFPGRFSGRQFSNSRSEMNVSTLELGDSALYLCASSLGQLKETQYFGPGTRLLVL.

This clonotype was seen ten or more times. The chain recombines TRBV29-1 with TRBJ1-1; D not certain. In germline, CDR1 is SQVTM, CDR2 ANQGSEA. V was shortened by 6 bases and J by 6 bases, with 11 bases between the two germline ends. This CDR3 comprises 11 residues. CDR3 sequence (DNA): TGCAGCGTAGGACGCGGTGCTGAAGCTTTCTTT. It yields the protein CSVGRGAEAFF.

This chain joins TRBV4-1 and TRBJ2-6; tentatively, D is TRBD2 (5 bases). V was pared by 8 bases and J by 0 bases, with 11 bases between. The CDR3 has 15 residues. The germline CDR1 and CDR2 sequences are MGHRA and YSYEKL. CDR3 DNA: TGCGCCAGCCGGGAACCGAGCTCTGGGGCCAACGTCCTGACTTTC. As protein: CASREPSSGANVLTF.

This clonotype was seen more than once but under ten times. The chain is built from TRBV20-1 and TRBJ1-5; a possible D gene is TRBD1 (6 bases). Germline V gives CDR1 DFQATT, CDR2 SNEGSKA (reference sequence). The ends were cut back, 3 bases at V and 2 bases at J, with 11 bases in the middle. The CDR3 sequence is 14 residues long. CDR3 DNA sequence: TGCAGTGCTAGGATGACAGGTGGCAATCAGCCCCAGCATTTT. The encoded protein is CSARMTGGNQPQHF.

This clonotype was observed many times. The CDR3 loop is CASRVAGPDTQYF. The CDR3 DNA sequence: TGTGCCAGCAGGGTAGCGGGACCAGATACGCAGTATTTT. The chain combines TRBV6-1 with TRBJ2-3; TRBD2 agrees at 8 bases. The V and J ends lost 6 bases and 4 bases, in that order; junction bases with no gene match: 3. Per the germline V gene, CDR1 is MNHNS and CDR2 is SASEGT. This CDR3 is built from 13 residues.

In this sample, this clonotype turned up many times. This chain connects TRBV30 to TRBJ1-5, with a possible D match to TRBD1 (5 bases). CDR1 is GTSNPN and CDR2 is SVGIG in the germline V gene (reference sequence). Trimming pared 2 bases from V and 1 base from J, leaving 6 bases between. The CDR3 has 13 amino acids. The CDR3 region has the DNA TGTGCCTGGAGTCGACAGAGCAATCAGCCCCAGCATTTT. Translated: CAWSRQSNQPQHF.

This clonotype came up many times. Without the conserved terminal phenylalanine or tryptophan, this CDR3 likely stems from a read error. The limits of the CDR3 on the DNA are not certain, so only TCRdb's listed CDR3 is given. The chain links TRBV25-1 to TRBJ1-3; the DNA was not used to check the table's D call, TRBD1. Per the germline V gene, CDR1 is MGHDK and CDR2 is SYGVNS. The CDR3 sequence runs 12 residues, both termini included. This CDR3 reads CASSAAQGQGAS.

The chain is built from TRBV12-3 or TRBV12-4 and TRBJ1-1, with D maybe TRBD1 (6 bases). The CDR3 covers 14 residues. Trimming took 5 bases from V and 5 from J, leaving 15 bases between them. The CDR3 nucleotides are TGTGCCAGCAGTCAACAGGGTGTAAGGACTGAAGCTTTCTTT. Translating it yields CASSQQGVRTEAFF.

This clonotype was observed a few times. The chain recombines TRBV14 with TRBJ1-3, with D unclear. V was pared by 3 bases and J by 0 bases, with 6 bases between. From germline, CDR1 is SGHDN and CDR2 FVKESK. The CDR3 is made up of 14 amino acids. This CDR3 is CASSQDYSGNTIYF. CDR3 sequence (DNA): TGTGCCAGCAGCCAGGATTACTCTGGAAACACCATATATTTT. The whole variable domain, filled in from reference TRBV14 and TRBJ1-3, reads EAGVTQFPSHSVIEKGQTVTLRCDPISGHDNLYWYRRVMGKEIKFLLHFVKESKQDESGMPNNRFLAERTGGTYSTLKVQPAELEDSGVYFCASSQDYSGNTIYFGEGSWLTVV.

The chain is built from TRBV3-1 and TRBJ2-7; no reliable D call. The CDR3 has 15 residues. Germline lookup yields CDR1 LGHDT and CDR2 YNNKEL (reference sequence). The germline V and J ends were trimmed by 2 bases and 3 bases, with 14 bases remaining between them. In DNA, the CDR3 is TGTGCCAGCAGCCAACAGATTAGGCCCATCTACGAGCAGTACTTC. Translation: CASSQQIRPIYEQYF.

This clonotype was recorded many times. The gene calls are TRBV20-1 and TRBJ2-3; the match to TRBD2 covers 8 bases. The CDR3 is 16 amino acids. V was pared by 6 bases and J by 1 base, with 12 bases of the junction left unmatched. Germline V lookup: CDR1 DFQATT, CDR2 SNEGSKA (reference sequence). The CDR3 DNA reads as TGCAGTGCCACGGCCCCCCTTAGCGGGGGCACAGATACGCAGTATTTT. Translating it yields CSATAPLSGGTDTQYF.

J is TRBJ2-7 and V is TRBV10-2; D is unclear. The V end was cut by 2 bases, the J end by 3 bases, with 8 bases between. Germline CDR1 WSHSY, CDR2 SAAADI. The CDR3 contains 13 residues. The CDR3 here is CASSELDLYEQYF. DNA of the CDR3: TGCGCCAGCAGTGAGCTAGACCTCTACGAGCAGTACTTC.

The chain uses TRBV20-1 and TRBJ1-6; TRBD1 matches 9 bases. CDR1 DFQATT and CDR2 SNEGSKA come from the germline V gene (reference sequence). V lost 6 bases to trimming and J lost 9 bases; unmatched junction nucleotides: 6. There are 13 residues in the CDR3. The CDR3 protein is CSAGGQGGSPLHF. The CDR3 DNA reads TGCAGTGCGGGGGGACAGGGTGGTTCACCCCTCCACTTT.

In its sample, this clonotype was seen many times. The chain couples TRBV3-1 to TRBJ2-1; TRBD1 might be the D (7 bases). CDR3 length: 15 amino acids. Germline V gene sequence: CDR1 LGHDT, CDR2 YNNKEL (reference sequence). Trimming cost V 2 bases and J 10 bases, with 18 bases left between them. CDR3 in amino acids: CASSQSPNSGGEQFF. The CDR3 nucleotides read TGTGCCAGCAGCCAATCCCCTAATTCAGGGGGGGAGCAGTTCTTC.

This clonotype was observed many times. This chain connects TRBV5-1 to TRBJ2-1; D remains unclear. The CDR3 runs 13 residues. Trimming pared 4 bases from V and 0 bases from J, leaving 5 bases between. CDR1 is SGHRS, CDR2 YFSETQ, per germline. CDR3 coding DNA: TGCGCCAGCAGCGCAAGCTCCTACAATGAGCAGTTCTTC. It is translated as CASSASSYNEQFF.

There are many counts of this clonotype. The J gene is TRBJ1-1, the V gene TRBV20-1; D perhaps matches TRBD1 (5 bases). Trimming cost V 0 bases and J 5 bases, with 10 bases left between them. Germline values: CDR1 DFQATT, CDR2 SNEGSKA (reference sequence). This CDR3 is 13 amino acids long. The DNA of the CDR3 is TGCAGTGCTAGAGAATCAGGGAGGACTGAAGCTTTCTTT. Residues: CSARESGRTEAFF.

This chain links TRBV6-5 with TRBJ2-2; D may be TRBD2 (5 bases). CDR1 and CDR2 (germline): MNHEY, SVGAGI. Trimming cost V 5 bases and J 3 bases, with 16 bases left between them. This CDR3 region has 16 residues. CDR3 amino acids: CASSNPQRIDTGELFF. The CDR3 region has the DNA TGTGCCAGCAGTAATCCCCAGCGGATAGACACCGGGGAGCTGTTTTTT.

This clonotype was detected many times. The V call is TRBV7-9, the J call TRBJ2-6; TRBD1 aligns across 9 bases. The germline gives CDR1 SEHNR, CDR2 FQNEAQ (reference sequence). The CDR3 is made up of 17 amino acids. With V trimmed by 3 bases and J by 2 bases, 5 bases remained unmatched. In DNA form, the CDR3 reads TGTGCCAGCAGCTTGGGGACAGGGCTGCCTGGGGCCAACGTCCTGACTTTC. It is translated as CASSLGTGLPGANVLTF.

This clonotype was counted many times. The rearrangement uses TRBV5-6 and TRBJ2-5, with D perhaps given as TRBD1 or TRBD2 (5 bases each). Trimming took off 6 bases at V and 4 bases at J, with 19 bases between the two ends. This CDR3 is 15 amino acids long. Germline assignment: CDR1 SGHDT and CDR2 YYEEEE. CDR3 sequence reads: CASNPGTDRRETQYF. CDR3 bases: TGTGCCAGCAATCCCGGGACGGACCGCCGAGAGACCCAGTACTTC.

This clonotype occurred many times. The chain employs TRBV20-1 and TRBJ1-3, with D unclear. CDR1 is DFQATT, CDR2 SNEGSKA, per germline (reference sequence). The CDR3 covers 14 residues. V was shortened by 4 bases and J by 0 bases, with 10 bases between the two germline ends. The CDR3: CSATDGGSGNTIYF. The CDR3 nucleotides read TGCAGTGCTACCGACGGTGGCTCTGGAAACACCATATATTTT.

This clonotype showed up just a few times. The chain couples TRBV4-3 to TRBJ2-7; D may be TRBD1 or TRBD2 (5 bases each). Trimming shortened V by 0 bases and J by 6 bases, and 18 bases separated the two germline ends. The CDR3 is 16 residues long. The germline V gene encodes CDR1 LGHNA and CDR2 YSLEER. The CDR3 coding sequence is TGCGCCAGCAGCCAAGAGGTAGGGGTAGGCAGCGGCGAGCAGTACTTC. This translates into CASSQEVGVGSGEQYF.

The genes are TRBV27 and TRBJ2-7, with D perhaps matching TRBD1 (6 bases). Trimming left V 5 bases short and J 0 bases short, with 14 bases between. The CDR3 is made up of 15 amino acids. Germline lookup yields CDR1 MNHEY and CDR2 SMNVEV (reference sequence). The CDR3, as DNA: TGTGCCAGCAGTACCGCCGGGACATTCTCCTACGAGCAGTACTTC. Its translation is CASSTAGTFSYEQYF.

This chain joins TRBV28 and TRBJ2-1, with 13 nucleotides matching TRBD2. The V and J ends lost 7 bases and 0 bases, in that order; junction bases with no gene match: 6. Germline V gives CDR1 MDHEN, CDR2 SYDVKM. This CDR3 contains 17 residues. CDR3 nucleotides: TGTGCCAGCATCGGGACTAGCGGGACTCCCTCCTACAATGAGCAGTTCTTC. This gives the protein CASIGTSGTPSYNEQFF.

The V gene is TRBV29-1, the J gene TRBJ2-7, with 13 bases aligning to TRBD2. Germline trimming cut 1 base from V and 2 bases from J; bases unmatched to any gene: 5. CDR3 length: 16 amino acids. Germline lookup yields CDR1 SQVTM and CDR2 ANQGSEA. CDR3 loop: CSVEGGTSGTPYEQYF. CDR3 DNA sequence: TGCAGCGTTGAAGGGGGGACTAGCGGGACACCCTACGAGCAGTACTTC.

This clonotype was counted at least ten times. The V and J genes are TRBV3-1 and TRBJ2-7; D unresolved. CDR3 length equals 13 residues. Looked up from germline, CDR1 is LGHDT and CDR2 is YNNKEL (reference sequence). Trimming shortened V by 2 bases and J by 5 bases, and 10 bases separated the two germline ends. Here the CDR3 DNA reads TGTGCCAGCAGCCAAAGAGCCGCCCACGAGCAGTACTTC. Residues: CASSQRAAHEQYF.

V gene TRBV3-1 combines with J gene TRBJ2-7; 9 bases are a match to TRBD1. CDR1 is LGHDT and CDR2 is YNNKEL in the germline V gene (reference sequence). The CDR3 runs to 15 residues. J lost 0 bases, V lost 5 bases, and 5 bases had no gene match. Written as DNA, the CDR3 is TGTGCCAGCAGCTGGGGACAGGGCTACTCCTACGAGCAGTACTTC. Its translation: CASSWGQGYSYEQYF.

This clonotype was observed a few times. The chain is built from TRBV19 and TRBJ1-5; possible D gene TRBD1, 5 bases. The CDR3 has 14 amino acids. Trimming shortened V by 2 bases and J by 7 bases, and 12 bases separated the two germline ends. Germline CDR1 LNHDA, CDR2 SQIVND (reference sequence). The CDR3 DNA reads TGTGCCAGTAGTATAAGGGCCCCAGGGCAGCCCCAGCATTTT. This translates into CASSIRAPGQPQHF. The variable domain in full, with the rest retrieved from reference TRBV19 and TRBJ1-5, is DGGITQSPKYLFRKEGQNVTLSCEQNLNHDAMYWYRQDPGQGLRLIYYSQIVNDFQKGDIAEGYSVSREKKESFPLTVTSAQKNPTAFYLCASSIRAPGQPQHFGDGTRLSIL.

V is TRBV20-1 and J is TRBJ2-1, with no clear D. V was pared by 3 bases and J by 10 bases, with 22 bases between. The germline V gene encodes CDR1 DFQATT and CDR2 SNEGSKA (reference sequence). The CDR3 runs to 15 residues. The CDR3 is CSASVRSRNVGEQFF. The CDR3 DNA reads TGCAGTGCTAGTGTTAGATCCCGGAACGTGGGGGAGCAGTTCTTC.